The entry below describes one T cell receptor beta chain. This entry comes from a study of blood T cell repertoires in COVID-19. Study-wide context: From the United States, Italy and Spain came samples of acute and convalescent COVID-19. From T cells, B-cell-depleted T cells, or PBMCs came the material, which was cDNA or gDNA.

Authors' analysis steps: Amplification of reference gene primers was used by the study to estimate nucleated cell counts. The method was immunoSEQ multiplex PCR; TCRdb's version includes in-frame clones alone and lacks a portion of them. From that table come the V and J calls and clone size; the DNA was used to work out D and trimming. The data hold 200,000 to 250,000 clones, with roughly 84% observed a single time. The V gene's germline CDR1 is SGHVS and CDR2 FQNEAQ. CDR3 length equals 15 residues. With V trimmed by 9 bases and J by 6 bases, 15 bases remained unmatched. The sequence was obtained from a woman aged 55-75 years who had recovered from COVID-19. Sequenced material: peripheral blood. This chain uses TRBV7-8 with TRBJ2-7, with 9 nucleotides matching TRBD1. The CDR3 coding sequence is TGTGCCAGTAGATTAAGCCGGGGACAGGGTTTCGAGCAGTACTTC. Translating it yields CASRLSRGQGFEQYF.